The rows below give T cell receptor beta chains drawn from one sample of a study of shared clonotypes between healthy human individuals. The repertoire was sequenced with immunoSEQ multiplex PCR; TCRdb's copy has only in-frame clones and lacks some. This table holds a few million clones, around 94% found once. The specimen was naive CD4+ T cells sorted from blood. These TCRs come from a man aged 18 to 30 in good health. The CDR3 runs from the conserved cysteine through the conserved F or W. A D gene is named only where the DNA matches it firmly. Where a row states a size, it is once, few, many or the class of an expanded clone; other rows omit it.

TRBV6-4	TRBJ2-7	.	.	TGTGCCAGCAGTGAAGGCGGGAACTCCTACGAGCAGTACTTC	CASSEGGNSYEQYF
TRBV18	TRBJ2-7	.	.	TGTGCCAGCTCACCACTGCCGGGAGCCTACGAGCAGTACTTC	CASSPLPGAYEQYF
TRBV6-6	TRBJ2-7	.	.	TGTGCCAGCGGGTCGGAGGTTTACGAGCAGTACTTC	CASGSEVYEQYF
TRBV4-3	TRBJ1-2	.	.	TGCGCCAGCAGCCAAGAGAGAGGGGAGATACACACCTTC	CASSQERGEIHTF
TRBV11-2	TRBJ1-2	.	.	TGTGCCAGCAGCTCGGGGGTCGGACACCCAAGGAGGGGCTACACCTTC	CASSSGVGHPRRGYTF
TRBV7-3	TRBJ2-2	.	once	TGTGCCAGCAGCCCTTACAAGAACACCGGGGAGCTGTTTTTT	CASSPYKNTGELFF
TRBV2	TRBJ2-2	.	.	TGTGCCAGCAGCTCTAGAACGAGCGGGGAGCTGTTTTTT	CASSSRTSGELFF
TRBV5-1	TRBJ2-1	TRBD2	.	TGCGCCAGCAGCTGGACCGGGACTAGCGGGCCCTACAATGAGCAGTTCTTC	CASSWTGTSGPYNEQFF
TRBV9	TRBJ2-3	.	.	TGTGCCAGCAGCGTAGATGAGGCAGATACGCAGTATTTT	CASSVDEADTQYF
TRBV25-1	TRBJ2-1	TRBD2	.	TGTGCCAGCAGTGGGACTAGCGGGGGCAATGAGCAGTTCTTC	CASSGTSGGNEQFF
TRBV7-9	TRBJ1-1	.	.	TGTGCCAGCAGCATTGGGGGGGTGAACACTGAAGCTTTCTTT	CASSIGGVNTEAFF
TRBV9	TRBJ2-1	.	once	TGTGCCAGCAGCGCTCTCCAGGGTGAGCAGTTCTTC	CASSALQGEQFF
TRBV6-6	TRBJ1-5	.	.	TGTGCCAGCAGATCATTGAGGGGGGGTCAGCCCCAGCATTTT	CASRSLRGGQPQHF
TRBV28	TRBJ1-4	.	.	TGTGCCAGCAGTTTCGGAGGAAGCGGTGAAAAACTGTTTTTT	CASSFGGSGEKLFF
TRBV19	TRBJ2-7	.	.	TGTGCCAGTAGTATAGGAAGGGACTACGAGCAGTACTTC	CASSIGRDYEQYF
TRBV7-2	TRBJ2-7	TRBD2	.	TGTGCCAGCGCGGCCCGGGAGGGCCGGGTCGAGCAGTACTTC	CASAAREGRVEQYF
TRBV18	TRBJ2-4	.	.	TGTGCCAGCTCATCCAGGCAGGAAAACATTCAGTACTTC	CASSSRQENIQYF
TRBV4-1	TRBJ1-3	.	.	TGCGCCAGCAGCGCCTTGGACTCTGGAAACACCATATATTTT	CASSALDSGNTIYF
TRBV5-6	TRBJ2-3	.	once	TGTGCCAGCAGCTTGGAGGTCGGTGCTAGCACAGATACGCAGTATTTT	CASSLEVGASTDTQYF
TRBV27	TRBJ1-1	.	.	TGTGCCAGCAGTTTTGGACAAACCAACACTGAAGCTTTCTTT	CASSFGQTNTEAFF
TRBV10-1	TRBJ2-3	.	.	TGCGCCAGCAGTGAAGCCACGAGGTCTTTCGATACGCAGTATTTT	CASSEATRSFDTQYF
TRBV7-2	TRBJ2-1	TRBD2	.	TGTGCCAGCAGCTTACCCCTAGCGGGGGGGTGGCCCAATGAGCAGTTCTTC	CASSLPLAGGWPNEQFF
TRBV28	TRBJ2-3	TRBD1	once	TGTGCCAGCAGTTTTCGGGACAGGAATCATAACACAGATACGCAGTATTTT	CASSFRDRNHNTDTQYF
TRBV5-4	TRBJ2-6	.	.	TGTGCCAGCAGGCCGGGGGCGGCCAACGTCCTGACTTTC	CASRPGAANVLTF
TRBV5-1	TRBJ1-1	TRBD1	.	TGCGCCAGCAGCACACGGGGACAGGCACTAAACACTGAAGCTTTCTTT	CASSTRGQALNTEAFF
TRBV21-1	TRBJ1-3	.	.	TGTGCCATCCCGGGTCCCCTTAGGGGCACCATATATTTT	CAIPGPLRGTIYF
TRBV6-5	TRBJ1-5	.	.	TGTGCCAGCAGTTACTCGGGCCGGACCGGGTATCAGCATTTT	CASSYSGRTGYQHF
TRBV7-9	TRBJ2-5	TRBD2	.	TGTGCCAGCAGCCCCACAGCGGGAGGAGTTCAAGAGACCCAGTACTTC	CASSPTAGGVQETQYF
TRBV6-6	TRBJ2-1	.	.	TGTGCCAGCAGTTACTTGGGGGGCTCCTACAATGAGCAGTTCTTC	CASSYLGGSYNEQFF
TRBV27	TRBJ2-1	.	.	TGTGCCAGCAGTTTCAGCTTGAGCTCCTACAATGAGCAGTTCTTC	CASSFSLSSYNEQFF
TRBV2	TRBJ2-3	TRBD1	.	TGTGCCAGCAGAAGGGACAGATCTCCTAGCACAGATACGCAGTATTTT	CASRRDRSPSTDTQYF
TRBV28	TRBJ2-7	TRBD2	.	TGTGCCAGCAGGGCCGGACTAGCGGGAGGGTCCTACGAGCAGTACTTC	CASRAGLAGGSYEQYF
TRBV2	TRBJ2-3	.	once	TGTGCCAGCACCCCAACCGGGGGAGTGCCAGATACGCAGTATTTT	CASTPTGGVPDTQYF
TRBV20-1	TRBJ2-7	.	.	TGCAGTGCCCTCGACTCCTACGCTCAGTACTTC	CSALDSYAQYF
TRBV28	TRBJ2-7	.	.	TGTGCCAGCAGTTTATTACAGGGAAACTACGAGCAGTACTTC	CASSLLQGNYEQYF
TRBV7-8	TRBJ1-5	.	.	TGTGCCAGCAGCTTCAGACTCATTAGCGATAGCAATCAGCCCCAGCATTTT	CASSFRLISDSNQPQHF
TRBV7-2	TRBJ2-3	TRBD2	.	TGTGCCAGCAGCCCCCCAGCGGGGAAACAGTATTTT	CASSPPAGKQYF
TRBV6-1	TRBJ2-7	.	.	TGTGCCAGCATCTTGGACAGAACCTCCTACGAGCAGTACTTC	CASILDRTSYEQYF
TRBV7-2	TRBJ2-3	.	.	TGTGCCAGCAGCCTAGGGGGACGGTTCACAGATACGCAGTATTTT	CASSLGGRFTDTQYF
TRBV2	TRBJ1-2	.	.	TGTGCCAGCAGTGGAGCCAGGGCTGACTATGGCTACACCTTC	CASSGARADYGYTF
TRBV18	TRBJ1-1	.	few	TGTGCCAGCTCAAGGGGCAACACTGAAGCTTTCTTT	CASSRGNTEAFF
TRBV4-1	TRBJ2-3	TRBD2	.	TGCGCCAGCAGCCAACCGGGGGGGACTAGCGGGAAATATACGCAGTATTTT	CASSQPGGTSGKYTQYF
TRBV6-4	TRBJ1-5	.	.	TGTGCCAGCAGCTCCGAAGACCAGCCCCAGCATTTT	CASSSEDQPQHF
TRBV19	TRBJ2-7	TRBD2	.	TGTGCCAGTAGTACCGGACTAGCGGGGGGTTACGAGCAGTACTTC	CASSTGLAGGYEQYF
TRBV6-6	TRBJ2-7	.	.	TGTGCCAGCACCCAAGGCACGGCCCGTCTCTCCTACGAGCAGTACTTC	CASTQGTARLSYEQYF
TRBV28	TRBJ2-2	TRBD1	.	TGTGCCAGCAGTTTTCCCCCCGGGACAGGGGACACCGGGGAGCTGTTTTTT	CASSFPPGTGDTGELFF
TRBV19	TRBJ2-7	TRBD2	.	TGTGCCAGTAGTATTCAGCGGGAGGGTGGTTTTTACGAGCAGTACTTC	CASSIQREGGFYEQYF
TRBV2	TRBJ2-2	TRBD2	.	TGTGCCAGCGGGTTAGCGGGAGGGACCGGGGAGCTGTTTTTT	CASGLAGGTGELFF
TRBV7-3	TRBJ2-1	.	.	TGTGCCAGCAGCTTAACGGGACTTGAGCAGTTCTTC	CASSLTGLEQFF
TRBV4-1	TRBJ2-4	TRBD1	once	TGCGCCAGCAGCCAGACCTGGGACAGCAAAAACATTCAGTACTTC	CASSQTWDSKNIQYF
TRBV4-2	TRBJ2-4	TRBD1	.	TGTGCCAGCAGCCAAGAGCCAGGGGGAGTTAAAAACATTCAGTACTTC	CASSQEPGGVKNIQYF
TRBV7-6	TRBJ1-1	.	.	TGTGCCAGCAGCTTCCATTCCGAGACGGGGGGAAAAGCTTTCTTT	CASSFHSETGGKAFF
TRBV18	TRBJ1-5	TRBD1	.	TGTGCCAGCTCACCGGGACAGGCCTCCTCGAAGCAGCCCCAGCATTTT	CASSPGQASSKQPQHF